These 22 T cell receptor beta chains were all obtained from the same sample, sequenced in a study of T cell changes during pregnancy in multiple sclerosis. The data were produced by immunoSEQ multiplex PCR, yet TCRdb's version contains in-frame clones alone and is incomplete. The sample carries 45,000 to 60,000 clones, approximately 91% recorded once. Sequenced material: CD4+ T cells from peripheral blood mononuclear cells, taken after pregnancy. These receptors all stem from a female donor in good health, enrolled as a control in a pregnancy study.

V and J are TRBV7-6 and TRBJ2-7, with 10 bases matching TRBD1. The V gene end was trimmed by 1 base and the J gene end by 5 bases; junction bases not matched to a gene: 8. This CDR3 comprises 16 residues. From germline, CDR1 is SGHVS and CDR2 FNYEAQ. This CDR3 reads CASSLVRPGQGHEQYF. In nucleotides, the CDR3 is TGTGCCAGCAGCTTAGTCCGACCGGGACAGGGGCACGAGCAGTACTTC.

This clone was detected only once. This chain joins TRBV29-1 and TRBJ1-5; a possible D gene is TRBD1 (5 bases). Looked up from germline, CDR1 is SQVTM and CDR2 is ANQGSEA. V was trimmed by 0 bases and J by 6 bases, leaving 9 bases between them. The CDR3 consists of 13 residues. In DNA form, the CDR3 reads TGCAGCGTTGAAGAGGGGGGGGGTCAGCCCCAGCATTTT. Protein sequence: CSVEEGGGQPQHF. The full variable domain, in which reference TRBV29-1 and TRBJ1-5 provide the parts outside the CDR3, is SAVISQKPSRDICQRGTSLTIQCQVDSQVTMMFWYRQQPGQSLTLIATANQGSEATYESGFVIDKFPISRPNLTFSTLTVSNMSPEDSSIYLCSVEEGGGQPQHFGDGTRLSIL.

The rearrangement links TRBV18 to TRBJ2-7, with TRBD2 matching over 11 bases. J gave up 6 bases and V 3 bases, and 1 base lay outside the gene matches. This CDR3 comprises 13 residues. Germline V gives CDR1 KGHSH, CDR2 LQKENI. CDR3 nucleotide sequence: TGTGCCAGCTCACCGACTAGCGGGATCGAGCAGTACTTC. As protein: CASSPTSGIEQYF.

V gene TRBV7-6 combines with J gene TRBJ2-6, with D possibly being TRBD1 (5 bases). Between the trimmed V and J ends, which lost 1 base and 0 bases, there was a span of 7 bases. The germline CDR1 and CDR2 sequences are SGHVS and FNYEAQ. The CDR3 runs to 16 residues. The CDR3 DNA is TGTGCCAGCAGCTTAGGACAGATCTCTGGGGCCAACGTCCTGACTTTC. It translates to CASSLGQISGANVLTF.

J is TRBJ1-1 and V is TRBV18; the match to TRBD1 covers 8 bases. This CDR3 has 14 amino acids. The J segment lost 5 bases and the V segment lost 5 bases, leaving 7 bases of the junction unmatched. Per the germline V gene, CDR1 is KGHSH and CDR2 is LQKENI. Here the CDR3 DNA reads TGTGCCAGCTCATACGACAGGGGAGGAACTGAAGCTTTCTTT. Its protein product is CASSYDRGGTEAFF.

The sample holds a few counts of this clone. This sequence joins TRBV7-6 and TRBJ1-1; the D is unclear. This CDR3 region has 13 residues. Germline-derived CDR1 and CDR2 are SGHVS and FNYEAQ. The germline V and J ends were trimmed by 5 bases and 1 base, with 8 bases remaining between them. CDR3: CASSARQNTEAFF. CDR3 nucleotides: TGTGCCAGCAGCGCCCGACAGAACACTGAAGCTTTCTTT.

The V call is TRBV5-6, the J call TRBJ1-1, with D hard to call. This CDR3 is 14 amino acids long. V gave up 2 bases and J gave up 1 base, with 9 bases separating them. CDR1 and CDR2 from the germline V gene are SGHDT and YYEEEE. CDR3 protein: CASSFYSRNTEAFF. The CDR3 bases are TGTGCCAGCAGCTTTTATAGTAGGAACACTGAAGCTTTCTTT.

The J gene is TRBJ1-2, the V gene TRBV2, with D uncertain. Germline loops: CDR1 SNHLY, CDR2 FYNNEI. CDR3 length equals 14 residues. V was shortened by 6 bases and J by 3 bases, with 14 bases between the two germline ends. CDR3 in amino acids: CASSNPLRDYGYTF. The CDR3 DNA reads TGTGCCAGCAGCAACCCTCTCCGGGACTATGGCTACACCTTC. Drawing the rest from reference TRBV2 and TRBJ1-2, the complete variable domain is EPEVTQTPSHQVTQMGQEVILRCVPISNHLYFYWYRQILGQKVEFLVSFYNNEISEKSEIFDDQFSVERPDGSNFTLKIRSTKLEDSAMYFCASSNPLRDYGYTFGSGTRLTVV.

The rearrangement joins TRBV27 to TRBJ2-1; 7 nucleotides line up with TRBD2. The J segment lost 1 base and the V segment lost 6 bases, leaving 6 bases of the junction unmatched. From germline, CDR1 is MNHEY and CDR2 SMNVEV (reference sequence). The CDR3 covers 15 residues. The CDR3 coding sequence is TGTGCCAGCAGCAGCGGGATATCGTCCTACAATGAGCAGTTCTTC. It specifies CASSSGISSYNEQFF.

The rearrangement links TRBV4-2 to TRBJ2-1, with 12 bases fitting TRBD2. Germline values: CDR1 LGHNA, CDR2 YNFKEQ. The CDR3 spans 15 residues. V trimming: 4 bases; J trimming: 8 bases; junction bases outside the gene matches: 6. The CDR3 reads CASSPSGGGLYEQFF. CDR3 bases: TGTGCCAGCAGCCCTAGCGGGGGGGGTCTCTATGAGCAGTTCTTC.

The chain is built from TRBV29-1 and TRBJ2-1; 10 positions agree with TRBD2. V lost 5 bases to trimming and J lost 5 bases; unmatched junction nucleotides: 6. Germline lookup yields CDR1 SQVTM and CDR2 ANQGSEA. The CDR3 consists of 14 residues. The CDR3 DNA sequence: TGCAGCGTTTCCGGGACTAGCGACAACAATGAGCAGTTCTTC. It translates to CSVSGTSDNNEQFF.

The V call is TRBV6-1, the J call TRBJ1-1; 10 nucleotides line up with TRBD1. Trimming removed 5 bases from V and 10 bases from J; junction bases left unmatched: 10. The CDR3 length is 14 residues. Germline CDR1 and CDR2: MNHNS and SASEGT. The CDR3 sequence: CASSLDRGLIGAFF. In DNA, the CDR3 is TGTGCCAGCAGTTTGGACAGGGGGTTGATAGGAGCTTTCTTT.

This clone was found once. This chain joins TRBV6-5 and TRBJ1-2, with D perhaps matching TRBD1 (5 bases). Germline V CDR1 and CDR2: MNHEY, SVGAGI. CDR3 length equals 12 residues. Between the trimmed V and J ends, which lost 7 bases and 5 bases, there was a span of 11 bases. CDR3 sequence (DNA): TGTGCCAGCATAGGGCAGGGTTATGGCTACACCTTC. Amino acids: CASIGQGYGYTF.

This rearrangement joins TRBV5-8 to TRBJ2-7; perhaps TRBD1 as D (5 bases). This CDR3 is built from 12 residues. Per the germline V gene, CDR1 is SGHTS and CDR2 is YDEGEE. V dropped 0 bases and J dropped 5 bases, with 6 bases sitting between them. The CDR3 sequence: CASSLEGDEQYF. CDR3 DNA: TGTGCCAGCAGCTTGGAAGGGGACGAGCAGTACTTC. The full variable domain, its missing parts supplied by reference TRBV5-8 and TRBJ2-7, is EAGVTQSPTHLIKTRGQQATLRCSPISGHTSVYWYQQALGLGLQFLLWYDEGEERNRGNFPPRFSGRQFPNYSSELNVNALELEDSALYLCASSLEGDEQYFGPGTRLTVT.

The chain links TRBV10-3 to TRBJ2-7; 8 nucleotides align to TRBD2. Germline-derived CDR1 and CDR2 are ENHRY and SYGVKD. V dropped 5 bases and J dropped 4; count of bases not matched to a gene: 19. CDR3 length: 18 residues. The CDR3 loop reads CAISSSGGGLGPPYEQYF. The CDR3 bases are TGTGCCATCAGTTCCTCGGGGGGGGGACTAGGCCCTCCGTACGAGCAGTACTTC.

The CDR3 region has the DNA TGTGCCAGCTTTCCTAGGAGTGGCTATGGCTACACCTTC. As protein: CASFPRSGYGYTF. This chain links TRBV2 with TRBJ1-2; the D is unclear. This CDR3 has 13 amino acids. V lost 8 bases, J lost 4 bases, and 14 bases lay in between. Germline V lookup: CDR1 SNHLY, CDR2 FYNNEI.

The V gene is TRBV6-1, the J gene TRBJ2-1, with 7 nucleotides matching TRBD1. V lost 5 bases and J lost 9; bases outside the gene matches: 13. Per germline, CDR1 MNHNS and CDR2 SASEGT. CDR3 length: 15 amino acids. This CDR3 reads CASSSGQDGGGEQFF. CDR3 nucleotides: TGTGCCAGCAGTTCAGGACAGGACGGTGGTGGTGAGCAGTTCTTC.

This chain joins TRBV10-1 and TRBJ1-1; 9 nucleotides line up with TRBD1. CDR3 length: 14 residues. Germline CDR1 reads WNHNN; CDR2 reads SYGVQD (reference sequence). J was trimmed by 12 bases and V by 2 bases; bases with no gene match: 10. In DNA, the CDR3 is TGCGCCAGCAGTGAGCTACAGGGGGCAACCAAAACTTTCTTT. Residues: CASSELQGATKTFF.

This clone appeared a few times. This chain links TRBV23-1 with TRBJ1-1, with D unclear. TRBV23-1 is an open reading frame whose function is uncertain. V lost 4 bases and J 4 bases, leaving 22 bases between the germline ends. CDR3 length equals 17 residues. CDR3 sequence reads: CASSLQKVSLVSTEAFF. The CDR3 DNA is TGCGCCAGCAGTCTCCAAAAAGTATCGCTGGTCAGCACTGAAGCTTTCTTT.

The chain is built from TRBV11-3 and TRBJ2-5; a weak D match, TRBD2 (6 bases). This CDR3 has 13 amino acids. V was pared by 3 bases and J by 1 base, with 6 bases between. Germline V gives CDR1 SGHNT, CDR2 YENEEA. The CDR3 DNA sequence: TGTGCCAGCAGCTTGACTAGCCAAGAGACCCAGTACTTC. The encoded protein is CASSLTSQETQYF.

The rearrangement joins TRBV6-1 to TRBJ1-1; 7 positions match TRBD1. Unmatched junction bases numbered 6, after V lost 5 bases and J lost 0 bases. This CDR3 spans 15 amino acids. Germline CDR1 MNHNS, CDR2 SASEGT. For the CDR3, the DNA is TGTGCCAGCAGTTGGGACAGAGCTATGAACACTGAAGCTTTCTTT. Its protein is CASSWDRAMNTEAFF.

The V call is TRBV28, the J call TRBJ2-1; TRBD2 might be the D (5 bases). Looked up from germline, CDR1 is MDHEN and CDR2 is SYDVKM. The length of the CDR3 is 14 residues. Trimming took 8 bases from V and 5 from J, leaving 16 bases between them. The CDR3 sequence: CASGWRAANNEQFF. The CDR3 DNA reads TGTGCCAGCGGGTGGCGGGCCGCTAACAATGAGCAGTTCTTC.